Below, 14 T cell receptor beta chains from the same sample are listed, as sequenced in a study of blood T cell repertoires in COVID-19. This table comes from immunoSEQ multiplex PCR, and its TCRdb copy is limited to in-frame clones, with some not included. The sample includes fewer than 400,000 clones, approximately 88% of them seen just once. Material for sequencing was PBMCs or T cells enriched from blood (not recorded which). The receptors come from a young man who had recovered from COVID-19.

This chain connects TRBV25-1 to TRBJ2-5; 9 positions agree with TRBD2. CDR1 is MGHDK, CDR2 SYGVNS, per germline. Germline trimming cut 4 bases from V and 5 bases from J; bases unmatched to any gene: 11. There are 16 residues in the CDR3. The CDR3 nucleotides read TGTGCCAGCAGTGGGACCCGACTAGCGGTTGGGGAGACCCAGTACTTC. Translated: CASSGTRLAVGETQYF.

The chain has TRBV19 and TRBJ1-6; D is uncertain. Germline V gene sequence: CDR1 LNHDA, CDR2 SQIVND (reference sequence). CDR3 length: 14 amino acids. V was trimmed by 7 bases and J by 7 bases, leaving 14 bases between them. The CDR3 DNA is TGTGCCAGTACCGTAGACACGGGAAATTCACCCCTCCACTTT. Translated, it gives CASTVDTGNSPLHF.

The chain carries TRBV13 and TRBJ2-7; 9 bases are shared with TRBD1. With 4 bases clipped from V and 2 bases from J, the junction kept 9 bases outside the gene matches. The CDR3 is 16 residues long. Per the germline V gene, CDR1 is PRHDT and CDR2 is FYEKMQ (reference sequence). In nucleotides, the CDR3 is TGTGCCAGCAGCTCAACCTTCGGGACAGGGACCTACGAGCAGTACTTC. Its protein is CASSSTFGTGTYEQYF. Filled out from reference TRBV13 and TRBJ2-7, the complete variable domain reads AAGVIQSPRHLIKEKRETATLKCYPIPRHDTVYWYQQGPGQDPQFLISFYEKMQSDKGSIPDRFSAQQFSDYHSELNMSSLELGDSALYFCASSSTFGTGTYEQYFGPGTRLTVT.

The rearrangement links TRBV24-1 to TRBJ1-5; 8 nucleotides align to TRBD1. The CDR3 has 15 amino acids. Germline CDR1 KGHDR, CDR2 SFDVKD. The V segment lost 3 bases and the J segment 1 base; nucleotides outside the gene matches: 1. The CDR3 DNA reads as TGTGCCACCAGTGATGACAGGGGAAGCAATCAGCCCCAGCATTTT. It codes for CATSDDRGSNQPQHF.

This clone was recorded many times. The chain uses TRBV28 and TRBJ1-3; no definite D call. The CDR3 is made up of 15 amino acids. CDR1 and CDR2 from the germline V gene are MDHEN and SYDVKM. The germline V and J ends were trimmed by 4 bases and 0 bases, with 10 bases remaining between them. The CDR3 DNA is TGTGCCAGCAGTTCCGCCAGTCGCTCTGGAAACACCATATATTTT. Its translation is CASSSASRSGNTIYF.

The chain has TRBV7-9 and TRBJ1-2; TRBD1 matches 7 bases. Germline V gene data show CDR1 as SEHNR and CDR2 as FQNEAQ (reference sequence). This CDR3 is built from 12 residues. V was pared by 4 bases and J by 6 bases, with 2 bases of the junction left unmatched. This CDR3 reads CASSYTGDGYTF. The CDR3 DNA follows: TGTGCCAGCAGCTACACAGGGGATGGCTACACCTTC.

The V call is TRBV27, the J call TRBJ2-5; 7 nucleotides match TRBD1. J was trimmed by 4 bases and V by 6 bases; bases with no gene match: 2. The germline V gene encodes CDR1 MNHEY and CDR2 SMNVEV (reference sequence). The CDR3 is 12 residues long. The CDR3 DNA follows: TGTGCCAGCAGGACAGGGAGAGAGACCCAGTACTTC. The encoded protein is CASRTGRETQYF.

This clone was found a few times. This sequence joins TRBV20-1 and TRBJ1-4; no definite D call. From germline, CDR1 is DFQATT and CDR2 SNEGSKA (reference sequence). The CDR3 runs 10 residues. Trimming left V 6 bases short and J 11 bases short, with 10 bases between. CDR3: CSAPRPKLFF. CDR3 nucleotide sequence: TGCAGTGCCCCGCGGCCGAAACTGTTTTTT.

V gene TRBV19 combines with J gene TRBJ2-1; possibly TRBD1 for D (5 bases). The ends were cut back, 5 bases at V and 0 bases at J, with 14 bases in the middle. The CDR3 is 16 residues long. Per germline, CDR1 LNHDA and CDR2 SQIVND (reference sequence). CDR3 loop: CASSSFRESSYNEQFF. The CDR3 bases are TGTGCCAGTAGTTCCTTCAGGGAAAGCTCCTACAATGAGCAGTTCTTC.

J is TRBJ2-3 and V is TRBV29-1; 11 nucleotides align to TRBD2. After removal of 7 bases from V and 8 bases from J, the junction contained 8 bases not matched to a gene. The CDR3 spans 13 residues. Germline-derived CDR1 and CDR2 are SQVTM and ANQGSEA. Here the CDR3 reads CSALLAGGPTQYF. The DNA of the CDR3 is TGCAGCGCCCTGCTAGCGGGGGGTCCTACGCAGTATTTT.

The chain uses TRBV15 and TRBJ1-2; D not resolved. With 1 base removed from V and 4 bases from J, the gap between germline ends came to 16 bases. There are 16 residues in the CDR3. The germline V gene encodes CDR1 LNHNV and CDR2 YYDKDF (reference sequence). The CDR3 reads CATSRVVSRPSYGYTF. CDR3 DNA: TGTGCCACCAGCAGAGTTGTATCCAGGCCCTCCTATGGCTACACCTTC. The variable domain in full, completed from reference TRBV15 and TRBJ1-2, reads DAMVIQNPRYQVTQFGKPVTLSCSQTLNHNVMYWYQQKSSQAPKLLFHYYDKDFNNEADTPDNFQSRRPNTSFCFLDIRSPGLGDTAMYLCATSRVVSRPSYGYTFGSGTRLTVV.

The chain couples TRBV3-1 (or the pseudogene TRBV3-2) to TRBJ2-5, with 9 bases aligning to TRBD2. This CDR3 region has 15 residues. Germline V gene sequence: CDR1 LGHDT, CDR2 YNNKEL (reference sequence). V gave up 1 base and J gave up 4 bases; unmatched junction bases: 4. The CDR3 DNA reads TGTGCCAGCAGCCAAGTGCGGGGGGGCCGAGAGACCCAGTACTTC. Residues: CASSQVRGGRETQYF.

Regarding this clone: The same CDR3 is also encoded by other DNA sequences in this sample. This chain joins TRBV27 and TRBJ2-1; 7 bases agree with TRBD2. The length of the CDR3 is 15 residues. J gave up 0 bases and V 2 bases, and 1 base lay outside the gene matches. The V gene's germline CDR1 is MNHEY and CDR2 SMNVEV (reference sequence). DNA of the CDR3: TGTGCCAGCAGTTTAGGCGGGGGCTCCTACAATGAGCAGTTCTTC. Amino acids: CASSLGGGSYNEQFF.

The CDR3 DNA follows: TGTGCCAGCTCCCCCAGCGGACTCACAGATACGCAGTATTTT. This sequence encodes CASSPSGLTDTQYF. The chain combines TRBV18 with TRBJ2-3, with a weak D call TRBD2 (5 bases). CDR1 and CDR2 from the germline V gene are KGHSH and LQKENI. Trimming removed 6 bases from V and 2 bases from J, with 12 bases in between. The CDR3 is 14 residues long.